A selection of T cell receptor beta chains follows, all from one sample in a study of blood T cell repertoires in COVID-19. Clones were sequenced by immunoSEQ multiplex PCR, and TCRdb holds only the in-frame ones, with some missing. The sample holds more than 400,000 clones, approximately 85% seen once. Source material: peripheral blood. Every receptor here comes from a human donor in a cohort sampled during active COVID-19. Each CDR3 is given with its conserved first and last residue. The D gene is left open where the match is weak. Clone size is shown for a subset of rows, as once, few, many or a class of expanded clone.

>.|TRBJ2-1|TRBV5-6|TRBD2
TGTGCCAGCAGCCTCGTTGGGACTAGCGGCCGCTTGAGTGAGCAGTTCTTC
CASSLVGTSGRLSEQFF
>few|TRBJ2-1|TRBV18|TRBD2
TGTGCCAGCTCACCATCGCGGGGGGAGAACAATGAGCAGTTCTTC
CASSPSRGENNEQFF
>.|TRBJ2-2|TRBV3-1/TRBV3-2|TRBD2
TGTGCCAGCAGCCAAATGCTAGCGGGAGCAGGGACCGGGGAGCTGTTTTTT
CASSQMLAGAGTGELFF
>.|TRBJ1-2|TRBV6-6|TRBD1
TGTGCCAGCAGTTACCCGGGACAGAGGGAGGGCTACACCTTC
CASSYPGQREGYTF
>.|TRBJ2-2|TRBV7-9|.
TGTGCCAGCAGCTTTTTCGGAGTTAACACCGGGGAGCTGTTTTTT
CASSFFGVNTGELFF
>.|TRBJ2-7|TRBV7-2|TRBD1
TGTGCCAGCAGCTTAGAACAAGGGACAGAATACGAGCAGTACTTC
CASSLEQGTEYEQYF
>.|TRBJ2-3|TRBV5-1|.
TGCGCCAGCAGCTTTAGCGGACCCAGGACAGATACGCAGTATTTT
CASSFSGPRTDTQYF
>.|TRBJ2-7|TRBV5-6|TRBD2
TGTGCCAGCAGCTCCGGGACTAGCGGCTACTCCTACGAGCAGTACTTC
CASSSGTSGYSYEQYF
>.|TRBJ1-2|TRBV7-9|TRBD1
TGTGCCAGCAGCCAAAATGCCGGGACAGGGGTGACCTATGGCTACACCTTC
CASSQNAGTGVTYGYTF
>.|TRBJ2-7|TRBV21-1|.
TGTGCCAGCAGCAAAGATCTCTTAAGTGAGGCAGGAGGGGACGAGCAGTACTTC
CASSKDLLSEAGGDEQYF
>.|TRBJ2-7|TRBV28|TRBD2
TGTGCCAGCAGTCTAGCGGGTCCGCCCTACGAGCAGTACTTC
CASSLAGPPYEQYF
>many|TRBJ1-2|TRBV21-1|.
TGTGCCAGCACCGTGATGACTTCCTATGGCTACACCTTC
CASTVMTSYGYTF
>.|TRBJ1-1|TRBV28|.
TGTGCCAGCAGTTTAGAAGCGAACACTGAAGCTTTCTTT
CASSLEANTEAFF
>once|TRBJ2-7|TRBV18|.
TGTGCCAGCTCACCTTCCGGGAGACACTCCTACGAGCAGTACTTC
CASSPSGRHSYEQYF
>.|TRBJ1-2|TRBV7-8|TRBD1
TGTGCCAGCAGCTTAGCACGACAGGGGCTTTATGGCTACACCTTC
CASSLARQGLYGYTF
>once|TRBJ2-5|TRBV10-3|TRBD2
TGTGCCATCAGTGAGTCGAAATCGCGACTAGCGGGAGCCCAAGAGACCCAGTACTTC
CAISESKSRLAGAQETQYF
>.|TRBJ1-1|TRBV10-1|TRBD1
TGCGCCAGCAGTGAGTCGTCCGAGACAGGGTGGGCTTTCTTT
CASSESSETGWAFF
>.|TRBJ2-2|TRBV3-1/TRBV3-2|TRBD2
TGTGCCAGCAGCCAAGATCACGGTAGCGGGGCGAACACCGGGGAGCTGTTTTTT
CASSQDHGSGANTGELFF
>few|TRBJ2-3|TRBV28|TRBD2
TGTGCCAGCAGCATGACTAGCGGGAGATCAAATACGCAGTATTTT
CASSMTSGRSNTQYF
>.|TRBJ1-2|TRBV29-1|.
TGCAGCGTTGTACGCCAGGGGACAAGCTACTATGGCTACACCTTC
CSVVRQGTSYYGYTF